This passage covers 31 T cell receptor beta chains from one sample sequenced in a study of long-term antiretroviral therapy in people with HIV. Samples were assayed with immunoSEQ v3.0 at survey level. The assay was immunoSEQ multiplex PCR, and TCRdb's table has in-frame clones only and misses some. Here the sample spans around 38,000 clones, approximately 94% being singletons. Material: unsorted PBMCs, obtained roughly 9.4 years after starting antiretroviral therapy. Receptor source: a man aged 30-40 years with HIV.

The CDR3 coding sequence is TGTGCCAGCAGTTCTCTTCGGGAGGAGACCCAGTACTTC. Its protein is CASSSLREETQYF. This chain links TRBV5-6 with TRBJ2-5, with a tentative D call TRBD2 (6 bases). The germline V gene has CDR1 SGHDT and CDR2 YYEEEE. The CDR3 length is 13 residues. V was trimmed by 5 bases and J by 5 bases, leaving 13 bases between them.

In this sample, this clone turned up once. The chain couples TRBV6-5 to TRBJ1-1; D possibly corresponds to TRBD1 (6 bases). The germline CDR1 and CDR2 sequences are MNHEY and SVGAGI. V was cut by 2 bases and J by 5 bases, with 18 bases left in between. This CDR3 contains 16 residues. CDR3 residues: CASSYAGVRGRTEAFF. The CDR3 coding sequence is TGTGCCAGCAGTTACGCGGGGGTAAGGGGGAGGACTGAAGCTTTCTTT.

The rearrangement uses TRBV7-2 and TRBJ1-3, with D hard to call. This CDR3 region has 16 residues. Trimming shortened V by 4 bases and J by 0 bases, and 13 bases separated the two germline ends. Germline CDR1 and CDR2: SGHTA and FQGNSA. The CDR3 DNA reads TGTGCCAGCAGCTCCTTCGCAGGTTCCTCTGGAAACACCATATATTTT. This codes for CASSSFAGSSGNTIYF.

The rearrangement joins TRBV10-3 to TRBJ2-5; 9 bases are shared with TRBD1. Germline CDR1 and CDR2: ENHRY and SYGVKD. Trimming removed 5 bases from V and 4 bases from J; junction bases left unmatched: 8. The CDR3 is 15 residues long. The CDR3 DNA follows: TGTGCCATCAGTAAGACAGGGGGGGATGCAGAGACCCAGTACTTC. This translates into CAISKTGGDAETQYF.

The chain links TRBV6-5 to TRBJ1-3; D gene uncertain. The CDR3 runs to 14 residues. V was trimmed by 6 bases and J by 0 bases, leaving 9 bases between them. Germline V gene lookup returns CDR1 MNHEY and CDR2 SVGAGI. The CDR3 protein is CASRSRPSGNTIYF. The CDR3 region has the DNA TGTGCCAGCAGATCCCGACCCTCTGGAAACACCATATATTTT.

The chain couples TRBV6-5 to TRBJ1-5; D is perhaps TRBD1 (6 bases). Per germline, CDR1 MNHEY and CDR2 SVGAGI. The CDR3 runs to 14 residues. V dropped 6 bases and J dropped 0 bases, with 9 bases sitting between them. The CDR3 DNA is TGTGCCAGCAGCAGGGGTTTTAGCAATCAGCCCCAGCATTTT. Amino acids: CASSRGFSNQPQHF.

The rearrangement uses TRBV5-1 and TRBJ2-2; D is perhaps TRBD1 (6 bases). Trimming removed 0 bases from V and 0 bases from J, with 9 bases in between. The CDR3 loop spans 16 amino acids. CDR1 and CDR2 from the germline V gene are SGHRS and YFSETQ. The CDR3 DNA is TGCGCCAGCAGCTTGGGGGGGACAACGAACACCGGGGAGCTGTTTTTT. Protein sequence: CASSLGGTTNTGELFF.

The chain uses TRBV7-9 and TRBJ1-1, with unresolved D. Germline assignment: CDR1 SEHNR and CDR2 FQNEAQ (reference sequence). V was pared by 4 bases and J by 5 bases, with 11 bases between. The CDR3 is made up of 13 amino acids. This CDR3 is CASSSDPKTEAFF. The DNA of the CDR3 is TGTGCCAGCAGCTCTGACCCGAAGACTGAAGCTTTCTTT.

The rearrangement links TRBV5-1 to TRBJ2-2; D call uncertain. Looked up from germline, CDR1 is SGHRS and CDR2 is YFSETQ. This CDR3 is built from 12 residues. The V gene lost 2 bases and the J gene lost 8 bases, with 7 bases spanning the gap. The CDR3 DNA sequence: TGCGCCAGCAGCTTAATGAGGGGGGAGCTGTTTTTT. Protein product: CASSLMRGELFF.

The gene calls are TRBV7-9 and TRBJ1-3; D is unresolved. CDR3 length: 18 residues. Germline values: CDR1 SEHNR, CDR2 FQNEAQ (reference sequence). The ends were cut back, 7 bases at V and 4 bases at J, with 26 bases in the middle. The chain's CDR3 is CASTHPAREGISGNTIYF. In nucleotides, the CDR3 is TGTGCCAGCACCCACCCCGCGCGGGAGGGTATCTCCGGAAACACCATATATTTT.

CDR3 nucleotides: TGTGCCGCGGAGGGGAGAAACACCGGGGAGCTGTTTTTT. This encodes CAAEGRNTGELFF. The chain combines TRBV28 with TRBJ2-2; TRBD2 might be the D (6 bases). CDR1 MDHEN and CDR2 SYDVKM come from the germline V gene. The ends were cut back, 11 bases at V and 2 bases at J, with 12 bases in the middle. The CDR3 contains 13 residues.

V gene TRBV5-1 combines with J gene TRBJ2-5; 8 bases agree with TRBD1. V lost 4 bases and J lost 8; bases outside the gene matches: 7. The length of the CDR3 is 13 residues. CDR1 SGHRS and CDR2 YFSETQ come from the germline V gene. CDR3 sequence: CASSMTGEVTQYF. The DNA of the CDR3 is TGCGCCAGCAGCATGACAGGGGAAGTAACCCAGTACTTC.

The gene calls are TRBV18 and TRBJ1-4; unclear D gene. The germline V gene encodes CDR1 KGHSH and CDR2 LQKENI. The germline V and J ends were trimmed by 3 bases and 4 bases, with 15 bases remaining between them. There are 16 residues in the CDR3. DNA for the CDR3: TGTGCCAGCTCACCTATCGAGGGTATCGGTAATGAAAAACTGTTTTTT. It codes for CASSPIEGIGNEKLFF.

The chain joins TRBV9 to TRBJ2-5; D tentatively reads TRBD1 or TRBD2 (6 bases each). There are 12 residues in the CDR3. Trimming removed 7 bases from V and 9 bases from J, with 16 bases in between. Germline lookup yields CDR1 SGDLS and CDR2 YYNGEE. CDR3: CASGGLVGSQYF. The CDR3 DNA follows: TGTGCCAGCGGGGGGCTGGTGGGGTCCCAGTACTTC.

This rearrangement joins TRBV7-9 to TRBJ2-5; TRBD2 agrees at 8 bases. This CDR3 has 17 amino acids. Trimming removed 5 bases from V and 5 bases from J; junction bases left unmatched: 16. Germline CDR1 reads SEHNR; CDR2 reads FQNEAQ (reference sequence). CDR3 protein: CASSPPTSGGPSETQYF. CDR3 bases: TGTGCCAGCAGCCCACCCACTTCGGGGGGGCCCAGTGAGACCCAGTACTTC.

The chain employs TRBV7-8 and TRBJ2-4, with TRBD2 matching 15 bases. V dropped 5 bases and J dropped 2; count of bases not matched to a gene: 7. Germline V gives CDR1 SGHVS, CDR2 FQNEAQ. The CDR3 has 18 residues. CDR3 bases: TGTGCCAGCAGCCCCCGGACTAGCGGGGGGGCATCCAAAAACATTCAGTACTTC. Translating it yields CASSPRTSGGASKNIQYF. The variable domain in full, with the rest retrieved from reference TRBV7-8 and TRBJ2-4, is GAGVSQSPRYKVAKRGQDVALRCDPISGHVSLFWYQQALGQGPEFLTYFQNEAQLDKSGLPSDRFFAERPEGSVSTLKIQRTQQEDSAVYLCASSPRTSGGASKNIQYFGAGTRLSVL.

The chain carries TRBV10-1 and TRBJ2-7, with D possibly being TRBD2 (5 bases). From germline, CDR1 is WNHNN and CDR2 SYGVQD (reference sequence). CDR3 length equals 14 residues. V was cut by 10 bases and J by 6 bases, with 22 bases left in between. This CDR3 reads CAIPRLRDFVEQYV. In DNA, the CDR3 is TGCGCCATACCCAGGTTGAGGGATTTTGTCGAGCAGTACGTC.

This chain links TRBV7-8 with TRBJ2-1; tentatively, D is TRBD2 (5 bases). The V end lost 1 base, the J end lost 2 bases, and 6 bases lay between the germline ends. Looked up from germline, CDR1 is SGHVS and CDR2 is FQNEAQ. The CDR3 runs 14 residues. The CDR3 is CASSLDGTYNEQFF. The CDR3 DNA sequence: TGTGCCAGCAGCTTAGACGGGACCTACAATGAGCAGTTCTTC.

The rearrangement links TRBV7-9 to TRBJ1-6; a possible D gene is TRBD1 (6 bases). The CDR3 runs to 16 residues. V lost 6 bases to trimming and J lost 3 bases, with 15 bases between them. CDR1 is SEHNR, CDR2 FQNEAQ, per germline (reference sequence). The chain's CDR3 is CASSNRADLYNSPLHF. The DNA for the CDR3 is TGTGCCAGCAGTAACAGGGCAGACCTCTATAATTCACCCCTCCACTTT.

This rearrangement joins TRBV28 to TRBJ2-7; 7 nucleotides line up with TRBD1. Germline values: CDR1 MDHEN, CDR2 SYDVKM. This CDR3 comprises 14 residues. Trimming cost V 7 bases and J 2 bases; bases outside gene matches: 8. This CDR3 reads CASTSSGQTYEQYV. Written as DNA, the CDR3 is TGTGCCAGCACCTCCTCGGGACAGACCTACGAGCAGTACGTC.

The chain combines TRBV11-3 with TRBJ1-1; possible D gene TRBD1, 5 bases. Germline V lookup: CDR1 SGHNT, CDR2 YENEEA. The CDR3 is 14 residues long. V was cut by 1 base and J by 7 bases, with 13 bases left in between. The CDR3 DNA sequence: TGTGCCAGCAGCTTAGTCTGGGACGTACATGAAGCTTTCTTT. Translated: CASSLVWDVHEAFF. Full variable domain (outside the CDR3, taken from reference TRBV11-3 and TRBJ1-1): EAGVVQSPRYKIIEKKQPVAFWCNPISGHNTLYWYLQNLGQGPELLIRYENEEAVDDSQLPKDRFSAERLKGVDSTLKIQPAELGDSAVYLCASSLVWDVHEAFFGQGTRLTVV.

The chain uses TRBV10-3 and TRBJ1-1, with 9 positions matching TRBD1. The germline gives CDR1 ENHRY, CDR2 SYGVKD. This CDR3 is built from 13 residues. V lost 7 bases and J lost 5; bases outside the gene matches: 5. Written as DNA, the CDR3 is TGTGCCATCAAGCCACAGGGGGCAACTGAAGCTTTCTTT. Protein product: CAIKPQGATEAFF.

The chain employs TRBV5-1 and TRBJ2-1, with D perhaps TRBD1 (6 bases). Trimming stripped 5 bases from V and 8 bases from J, with 14 bases between. The CDR3 loop spans 13 amino acids. Per germline, CDR1 SGHRS and CDR2 YFSETQ. The CDR3 DNA reads as TGCGCCAGCAGGACACAGGGTGGCGATGAGCAGTTCTTC. Amino acids: CASRTQGGDEQFF. Full variable domain (outside the CDR3, taken from reference TRBV5-1 and TRBJ2-1): KAGVTQTPRYLIKTRGQQVTLSCSPISGHRSVSWYQQTPGQGLQFLFEYFSETQRNKGNFPGRFSGRQFSNSRSEMNVSTLELGDSALYLCASRTQGGDEQFFGPGTRLTVL.

The chain is built from TRBV7-9 and TRBJ1-4, with unresolved D. This CDR3 is built from 16 residues. CDR1 is SEHNR, CDR2 FQNEAQ, per germline (reference sequence). V was clipped by 5 bases and J by 8 bases, with 21 bases between them. The CDR3: CASSPPMGSVGEKLFF. CDR3 coding DNA: TGTGCCAGCAGCCCCCCCATGGGGAGTGTAGGAGAAAAACTGTTTTTT.

The chain is built from TRBV27 and TRBJ2-5; 7 bases map to TRBD2. CDR3 length: 15 residues. CDR1 MNHEY and CDR2 SMNVEV come from the germline V gene (reference sequence). The V segment lost 6 bases and the J segment 2 bases; nucleotides outside the gene matches: 9. Written as DNA, the CDR3 is TGTGCCAGCAGGGGAACTAGCGTACTTCAAGAGACCCAGTACTTC. Translated, it gives CASRGTSVLQETQYF.

The rearrangement links TRBV19 to TRBJ2-1; 9 bases line up with TRBD1. The CDR3 consists of 14 residues. CDR1 is LNHDA and CDR2 is SQIVND in the germline V gene (reference sequence). J gave up 5 bases and V 4 bases, and 3 bases lay outside the gene matches. The CDR3 nucleotides are TGTGCCAGTAGTAGGGACAGGGAGAACAATGAGCAGTTCTTC. The encoded protein is CASSRDRENNEQFF. Variable domain in full (rest from reference TRBV19 and TRBJ2-1): DGGITQSPKYLFRKEGQNVTLSCEQNLNHDAMYWYRQDPGQGLRLIYYSQIVNDFQKGDIAEGYSVSREKKESFPLTVTSAQKNPTAFYLCASSRDRENNEQFFGPGTRLTVL.

The chain joins TRBV5-1 to TRBJ1-5, with TRBD1 matching 11 bases. The CDR3 has 14 residues. Germline CDR1 reads SGHRS; CDR2 reads YFSETQ. The ends lost 4 bases at V and 7 bases at J; junction bases unmatched: 4. DNA for the CDR3: TGCGCCAGCAGCACCGGGACAGGGGGGCAGCCCCAGCATTTT. It encodes CASSTGTGGQPQHF.

V and J are TRBV5-1 and TRBJ1-6; the match to TRBD1 covers 11 bases. The germline V gene has CDR1 SGHRS and CDR2 YFSETQ. V gave up 5 bases and J gave up 10 bases; unmatched junction bases: 8. The CDR3 is 15 residues long. CDR3 region: CASREGDRGRSPLHF. For the CDR3, the DNA is TGCGCCAGCAGGGAAGGGGACAGGGGGAGGTCACCCCTCCACTTT.

CDR3 in DNA: TGTGCCAGCAGCTTAGATGGTGTCAGGGGGATCGGCACAGATACGCAGTATTTT. Encoded protein: CASSLDGVRGIGTDTQYF. The rearrangement joins TRBV7-3 to TRBJ2-3; 7 positions agree with TRBD1. The CDR3 runs 18 residues. The trim removed 2 bases at V and 1 base at J, leaving 12 bases unmatched. CDR1 is SGHTA and CDR2 is FQGTGA in the germline V gene.

The rearrangement uses TRBV19 and TRBJ1-2, with 9 positions matching TRBD1. The CDR3 contains 15 residues. The J segment lost 4 bases and the V segment lost 1 base, leaving 4 bases of the junction unmatched. Germline CDR1 reads LNHDA; CDR2 reads SQIVND (reference sequence). Here the CDR3 DNA reads TGTGCCAGTAGTATAGCCGGGACAGGGCTCTATGGCTACACCTTC. Residues: CASSIAGTGLYGYTF.

V is TRBV5-1 and J is TRBJ1-1, with 7 bases matching TRBD1. Looked up from germline, CDR1 is SGHRS and CDR2 is YFSETQ. J lost 0 bases, V lost 4 bases, and 6 bases had no gene match. CDR3 length: 15 amino acids. CDR3 nucleotide sequence: TGCGCCAGCAGCAACCGACAGGGTGTGAACACTGAAGCTTTCTTT. It codes for CASSNRQGVNTEAFF. Full variable domain (outside the CDR3, taken from reference TRBV5-1 and TRBJ1-1): KAGVTQTPRYLIKTRGQQVTLSCSPISGHRSVSWYQQTPGQGLQFLFEYFSETQRNKGNFPGRFSGRQFSNSRSEMNVSTLELGDSALYLCASSNRQGVNTEAFFGQGTRLTVV.